Listed here are 21 T cell receptor beta chains from one sample, sequenced in a study of T-cell memory formation after mild COVID-19. A single record per CDR3 protein comes from TCRdb applying MiXCR to the 5' RACE reads. Of a few hundred thousand distinct CDR3 sequences listed, around 21% were seen once; the top ten hold under 15%. Source material: PBMCs or a T cell subset sorted from them (not recorded which). These receptor sequences come from an adult woman who had mild COVID-19 (a few samples of this study predate the infection). Cell type and time point are not known.

This clonotype has a single count. V gene TRBV4-1 combines with J gene TRBJ2-3, with D perhaps matching TRBD1 (6 bases). With 1 base removed from V and 0 bases from J, the gap between germline ends came to 23 bases. CDR3 length equals 20 residues. From germline, CDR1 is MGHRA and CDR2 YSYEKL. CDR3 nucleotide sequence: TGCGCCAGCAGCCAAGTTTGGGCAGGCAGGGGCGGATATAGCACAGATACGCAGTATTTT. Its translation: CASSQVWAGRGGYSTDTQYF.

This clonotype was counted ten times or more. The chain carries TRBV29-1 and TRBJ2-1; 7 bases fit TRBD1. V lost 7 bases, J lost 6 bases, and 12 bases stayed unmatched. Germline loops: CDR1 SQVTM, CDR2 ANQGSEA. The CDR3 runs 14 residues. DNA of the CDR3: TGCAGCGCGACACAGGGGTCCCTTAGCAATGAGCAGTTCTTC. It encodes CSATQGSLSNEQFF.

This clonotype was seen a few times. The chain carries TRBV27 and TRBJ1-1; D may be TRBD1 (6 bases). Trimming removed 2 bases at V and 1 base at J, with 17 bases between. Germline loops: CDR1 MNHEY, CDR2 SMNVEV (reference sequence). CDR3 length equals 17 residues. The CDR3 DNA sequence: TGTGCCAGCAGTTTAAGTCTACTTTCGACAGGGAACACTGAAGCTTTCTTT. Amino acid sequence: CASSLSLLSTGNTEAFF.

This chain uses TRBV20-1 with TRBJ1-1, with 8 bases fitting TRBD1. The CDR3 sequence is 13 residues long. Germline CDR1 is DFQATT and CDR2 is SNEGSKA (reference sequence). V trimming: 2 bases; J trimming: 4 bases; junction bases outside the gene matches: 3. The DNA for the CDR3 is TGCAGTGCTAGAACAGGGGGGGGCACTGAAGCTTTCTTT. It yields the protein CSARTGGGTEAFF.

In its sample, this clonotype was seen a few times. The chain carries TRBV12-3 or TRBV12-4 and TRBJ2-2; 12 nucleotides line up with TRBD2. V lost 8 bases, J lost 6 bases, and 7 bases stayed unmatched. This CDR3 is 15 amino acids long. The CDR3 DNA reads as TGTGCCAGCCTTGGACTAGCGGGATTATCCGGGGAGCTGTTTTTT. It codes for CASLGLAGLSGELFF.

This chain links TRBV5-1 with TRBJ1-1, with D perhaps TRBD1 (6 bases). The CDR3 spans 14 residues. The V gene's germline CDR1 is SGHRS and CDR2 YFSETQ. V was trimmed by 0 bases and J by 6 bases, leaving 12 bases between them. CDR3 bases: TGCGCCAGCAGCTTGGATCGGGGGGCGGCTGAAGCTTTCTTT. It codes for CASSLDRGAAEAFF.

The J gene is TRBJ1-1, the V gene TRBV5-5, with D tentatively TRBD1 (6 bases). The length of the CDR3 is 17 residues. Trimming took off 1 base at V and 7 bases at J, with 23 bases between the two ends. Germline-derived CDR1 and CDR2 are SGHKS and YYEKEE (reference sequence). The CDR3 DNA reads TGTGCCAGCAGCTTGAGTGGGGGCGCTAGTTGGTATGTTGAAGCTTTCTTT. The encoded protein is CASSLSGGASWYVEAFF.

V usage is TRBV7-9 and J usage is TRBJ2-7; no firm D call. The CDR3 sequence is 11 residues long. Per the germline V gene, CDR1 is SEHNR and CDR2 is FQNEAQ (reference sequence). V lost 5 bases, J lost 3 bases, and 5 bases lay in between. The CDR3 spells CASSADYEQYF. The CDR3 nucleotides are TGTGCCAGCAGCGCCGACTACGAGCAGTACTTC.

The sample holds a few counts of this clonotype. An end of the junction differs from the germline gene, which may be a read error. This chain joins TRBV7-7 and TRBJ2-1; 8 positions agree with TRBD2. Germline V gene data show CDR1 as SSHAT and CDR2 as FNYEAQ (reference sequence). The CDR3 consists of 15 residues. The CDR3 DNA reads TGTGCTAGCAGCCCCGGAGCGGGAGTCGTCAATGAGCAGTTCTTC. This translates into CASSPGAGVVNEQFF. Complete variable domain (other parts from reference TRBV7-7 and TRBJ2-1): GAGVSQSPRYKVTKRGQDVTLRCDPISSHATLYWYQQALGQGPEFLTYFNYEAQPDKSGLPSDRFSAERPEGSISTLTIQRTEQRDSAMYRCASSPGAGVVNEQFFGPGTRLTVL.

This clonotype is medium-sized within its sample. This chain uses TRBV20-1 with TRBJ1-2, with 8 bases identical to TRBD1. Germline CDR1 reads DFQATT; CDR2 reads SNEGSKA (reference sequence). The V segment lost 2 bases and the J segment 8 bases; nucleotides outside the gene matches: 13. The CDR3 has 15 amino acids. This CDR3 reads CSARQRGQVIGGYTF. The DNA of the CDR3 is TGCAGTGCTAGACAAAGGGGACAGGTTATAGGAGGCTACACCTTC.

The chain couples TRBV24-1 to TRBJ2-3; 9 bases are a match to TRBD1. V was pared by 4 bases and J by 1 base, with 8 bases of the junction left unmatched. The V gene's germline CDR1 is KGHDR and CDR2 SFDVKD. The CDR3 spans 17 residues. In nucleotides, the CDR3 is TGTGCCACCAGTGACCCTGGGACAGGGCGCGGCACAGATACGCAGTATTTT. This gives the protein CATSDPGTGRGTDTQYF.

The chain links TRBV7-2 to TRBJ1-1; 7 bases line up with TRBD1. This CDR3 contains 13 residues. J lost 6 bases, V lost 4 bases, and 5 bases had no gene match. The germline V gene has CDR1 SGHTA and CDR2 FQGNSA. The CDR3 sequence: CASSSADRPEAFF. The CDR3 DNA follows: TGTGCCAGCAGCTCTGCGGACAGGCCTGAAGCTTTCTTT.

In its sample, this clonotype was seen a few times. The rearrangement links TRBV7-9 to TRBJ1-1; tentatively, D is TRBD1 (6 bases). This CDR3 contains 16 residues. With 1 base removed from V and 1 base from J, the gap between germline ends came to 13 bases. Germline V gives CDR1 SEHNR, CDR2 FQNEAQ (reference sequence). The CDR3 DNA reads TGTGCCAGCAGCTTAGGACATTCAGGGGCGAACACTGAAGCTTTCTTT. Translation gives CASSLGHSGANTEAFF.

This clonotype was counted between two and nine times. The rearrangement links TRBV29-1 to TRBJ2-7; D uncertain. Germline lookup yields CDR1 SQVTM and CDR2 ANQGSEA. CDR3 length: 12 residues. The germline V and J ends were trimmed by 4 bases and 1 base, with 8 bases remaining between them. CDR3 sequence reads: CSVADGSYEQYF. The DNA for the CDR3 is TGCAGCGTTGCTGACGGTTCCTACGAGCAGTACTTC.

This clonotype was counted only a few times. The chain is built from TRBV7-9 and TRBJ1-1; D is perhaps TRBD1 (6 bases). The germline V and J ends were trimmed by 4 bases and 5 bases, with 17 bases remaining between them. This CDR3 region has 15 residues. Germline CDR1 and CDR2: SEHNR and FQNEAQ (reference sequence). In DNA form, the CDR3 reads TGTGCCAGCAGCTCCCGTGGCAGGGGAGGGACTGAAGCTTTCTTT. The encoded protein is CASSSRGRGGTEAFF. The whole variable domain, remainder taken from reference TRBV7-9 and TRBJ1-1, is DTGVSQNPRHKITKRGQNVTFRCDPISEHNRLYWYRQTLGQGPEFLTYFQNEAQLEKSRLLSDRFSAERPKGSFSTLEIQRTEQGDSAMYLCASSSRGRGGTEAFFGQGTRLTVV.

This chain uses TRBV20-1 with TRBJ2-7; maybe TRBD1 (5 bases). Germline-derived CDR1 and CDR2 are DFQATT and SNEGSKA (reference sequence). V was clipped by 0 bases and J by 6 bases, with 21 bases between them. This CDR3 has 16 residues. In DNA, the CDR3 is TGCAGTGCTAGAGAGGGGTCAGGGTTCGCTGGAGCCGAGCAGTACTTC. Its translation: CSAREGSGFAGAEQYF.

This clonotype came up many times. The DNA for the CDR3 is TGTGCCAGCAGTTACCGGGACAATCATACGCAGTATTTT. This translates into CASSYRDNHTQYF. J is TRBJ2-3 and V is TRBV7-9; the D gene is possibly TRBD1 (6 bases). Between the trimmed V and J ends, which lost 6 bases and 7 bases, there was a span of 14 bases. The germline V gene has CDR1 SEHNR and CDR2 FQNEAQ (reference sequence). The CDR3 length is 13 residues. Full variable domain (rest looked up from reference TRBV7-9 and TRBJ2-3): DTGVSQNPRHKITKRGQNVTFRCDPISEHNRLYWYRQTLGQGPEFLTYFQNEAQLEKSRLLSDRFSAERPKGSFSTLEIQRTEQGDSAMYLCASSYRDNHTQYFGPGTRLTVL.

This clonotype was detected a few times. The rearrangement uses TRBV7-9 and TRBJ2-5; D is undetermined. Germline CDR1 is SEHNR and CDR2 is FQNEAQ (reference sequence). V gave up 1 base and J gave up 5 bases, with 8 bases separating them. There are 13 residues in the CDR3. The CDR3: CASSLDAIETQYF. CDR3 in DNA: TGTGCCAGCAGCTTAGATGCGATCGAGACCCAGTACTTC.

This clonotype was counted a few times. The V and J genes are TRBV12-3 or TRBV12-4 and TRBJ2-1; the D gene is possibly TRBD2 (7 bases). Deletions cut 5 bases from V and 13 bases from J, with 15 bases between. The CDR3 contains 12 residues. In DNA, the CDR3 is TGTGCCAGCAGTGTCCTAGGGGGGGAACAGTTCTTC. Protein sequence: CASSVLGGEQFF.

This clonotype was found a few times. The chain employs TRBV12-3 or TRBV12-4 and TRBJ1-1; D possibly corresponds to TRBD1 (6 bases). Trimming removed 7 bases from V and 5 bases from J, with 17 bases in between. The length of the CDR3 is 14 residues. CDR3 nucleotide sequence: TGTGCCAGCAACCTATGGGGGGCAAGGACTGAAGCTTTCTTT. Its translation is CASNLWGARTEAFF.

This sequence joins TRBV12-3 or TRBV12-4 and TRBJ2-3, with D tentatively TRBD2 (6 bases). The V end was cut by 5 bases, the J end by 6 bases, with 18 bases between. The CDR3 loop spans 15 amino acids. This chain's CDR3 is CASSPSPGVGDTQYF. The DNA for the CDR3 is TGTGCCAGCAGTCCATCCCCGGGGGTTGGGGATACGCAGTATTTT.